Following are 17 T cell receptor beta chains from one sample sequenced in a study of blood T cell repertoires in COVID-19. Some clones are missing from TCRdb's copy, which holds only in-frame ones; the method was immunoSEQ multiplex PCR. The sample consists of fewer than 150,000 clones, 75% to 90% of them appearing once. Sequencing input: peripheral blood. The receptors come from a human donor in a cohort sampled during active COVID-19.

The chain employs TRBV5-1 and TRBJ1-2, with D unclear. CDR3 length: 12 residues. Germline CDR1 SGHRS, CDR2 YFSETQ. Trimming removed 0 bases from V and 8 bases from J, with 8 bases in between. DNA of the CDR3: TGCGCCAGCAGCTTGGAGTCGGTCGGCTACACCTTC. Its translation is CASSLESVGYTF.

The chain uses TRBV20-1 and TRBJ1-1, with no clear D. V shed 3 bases and J shed 6 bases, with 11 bases lying between them. Per the germline V gene, CDR1 is DFQATT and CDR2 is SNEGSKA (reference sequence). The CDR3 is 12 amino acids. CDR3 sequence: CSASSGSPEAFF. DNA for the CDR3: TGCAGTGCTAGTTCGGGGTCCCCTGAAGCTTTCTTT.

The chain couples TRBV9 to TRBJ2-2; 7 bases are a match to TRBD2. This CDR3 has 15 residues. J was trimmed by 1 base and V by 3 bases; bases with no gene match: 3. The germline gives CDR1 SGDLS, CDR2 YYNGEE. The CDR3 DNA sequence: TGTGCCAGCAGCGCCCTAGCGGTGAACACCGGGGAGCTGTTTTTT. Its protein is CASSALAVNTGELFF. Filled out from reference TRBV9 and TRBJ2-2, the complete variable domain reads DSGVTQTPKHLITATGQRVTLRCSPRSGDLSVYWYQQSLDQGLQFLIQYYNGEERAKGNILERFSAQQFPDLHSELNLSSLELGDSALYFCASSALAVNTGELFFGEGSRLTVL.

The chain carries TRBV18 and TRBJ2-7; D gene uncertain. The CDR3 is 15 amino acids. Germline assignment: CDR1 KGHSH and CDR2 LQKENI. V gave up 2 bases and J gave up 0 bases, with 11 bases separating them. As DNA, the CDR3 is TGTGCCAGCTCACCAGAGGCCTCCAGCTCCTACGAGCAGTACGTC. It encodes CASSPEASSSYEQYV.

The genes are TRBV19 and TRBJ2-1; TRBD2 matches 10 bases. The CDR3 loop spans 15 amino acids. The germline V gene has CDR1 LNHDA and CDR2 SQIVND (reference sequence). V trimming: 10 bases; J trimming: 3 bases; junction bases outside the gene matches: 9. The CDR3 DNA reads as TGTGCCACACAAAAGCGGGAGGGCCTCTACAATGAGCAGTTCTTC. This codes for CATQKREGLYNEQFF.

The V call is TRBV5-4, the J call TRBJ2-2; the D gene is possibly TRBD2 (6 bases). This CDR3 is built from 16 residues. The V end lost 0 bases, the J end lost 4 bases, and 13 bases lay between the germline ends. Germline loops: CDR1 SGHNT, CDR2 YYREEE (reference sequence). The CDR3 protein is CASSLVAGTGTGELFF. Here the CDR3 DNA reads TGTGCCAGCAGCTTGGTCGCGGGGACTGGCACCGGGGAGCTGTTTTTT.

The V call is TRBV7-3, the J call TRBJ2-1; 7 nucleotides align to TRBD2. The CDR3 has 15 residues. Looked up from germline, CDR1 is SGHTA and CDR2 is FQGTGA. The V gene end was trimmed by 9 bases and the J gene end by 0 bases; junction bases not matched to a gene: 8. CDR3 sequence reads: CASSPAGSSYNEQFF. DNA of the CDR3: TGTGCCAGTTCCCCAGCGGGGAGCTCCTACAATGAGCAGTTCTTC.

This chain connects TRBV9 to TRBJ1-2, with 10 bases lining up with TRBD1. The J segment lost 6 bases and the V segment lost 3 bases, leaving 8 bases of the junction unmatched. This CDR3 has 15 residues. Looked up from germline, CDR1 is SGDLS and CDR2 is YYNGEE. The CDR3 DNA sequence: TGTGCCAGCAGCGCGATCGGACAGGGGGGACATGGCTACACCTTC. Translated, it gives CASSAIGQGGHGYTF.

The V call is TRBV30, the J call TRBJ2-5, with 13 bases fitting TRBD2. V trimming: 1 base; J trimming: 2 bases; junction bases outside the gene matches: 4. Germline V gene data show CDR1 as GTSNPN and CDR2 as SVGIG (reference sequence). This CDR3 comprises 16 residues. The CDR3 nucleotides read TGTGCCTGGAGTGGTGGGACTAGCGGGAAACAAGAGACCCAGTACTTC. As protein: CAWSGGTSGKQETQYF.

The chain links TRBV24-1 to TRBJ1-6; 7 bases map to TRBD1. V was pared by 7 bases and J by 7 bases, with 27 bases of the junction left unmatched. This CDR3 has 21 amino acids. Germline assignment: CDR1 KGHDR and CDR2 SFDVKD. In nucleotides, the CDR3 is TGTGCCACCAGAGAAAGCCGGACAGGAGTTAACCATTACCTCGAAAATTCACCCCTCCACTTT. It encodes CATRESRTGVNHYLENSPLHF.

The genes are TRBV9 and TRBJ2-3; 7 bases align to TRBD2. The ends lost 4 bases at V and 3 bases at J; junction bases unmatched: 11. This CDR3 spans 16 amino acids. Germline V gene lookup returns CDR1 SGDLS and CDR2 YYNGEE. The CDR3 DNA is TGTGCCAGCAGCCTGGGGGGAGGGGCTGGAACAGATACGCAGTATTTT. Protein: CASSLGGGAGTDTQYF.

The CDR3 region has the DNA TGTGCCAGCAGCCAGACGACAGGGGTAGACAATCAGCCCCAGCATTTT. This codes for CASSQTTGVDNQPQHF. V and J are TRBV3-1 (or the pseudogene TRBV3-2) and TRBJ1-5; 8 bases agree with TRBD1. Germline trimming cut 3 bases from V and 3 bases from J; bases unmatched to any gene: 7. This CDR3 is built from 16 residues. Germline values: CDR1 LGHDT, CDR2 YNNKEL (reference sequence).

The chain has TRBV28 and TRBJ2-2; 8 bases match TRBD1. The CDR3 totals 12 residues. Per germline, CDR1 MDHEN and CDR2 SYDVKM. The junction had 4 bases not matched to a gene; V was cut back by 8 bases and J by 8 bases. In nucleotides, the CDR3 is TGTGCCAGCGGTCAGGGGGCGGGGGAGCTGTTTTTT. Residues: CASGQGAGELFF.

The rearrangement links TRBV5-1 to TRBJ2-1; D gene ambiguous. CDR3 length equals 14 residues. Trimming stripped 2 bases from V and 6 bases from J, with 12 bases between. Germline CDR1 reads SGHRS; CDR2 reads YFSETQ. The CDR3: CASSFQALGNEQFF. Written as DNA, the CDR3 is TGCGCCAGCAGCTTCCAGGCTTTGGGCAATGAGCAGTTCTTC.

This chain links TRBV2 with TRBJ2-7, with 7 bases identical to TRBD2. This CDR3 is built from 14 residues. CDR1 and CDR2 (germline): SNHLY, FYNNEI. Trimming took 7 bases from V and 1 from J; bases not matched to a gene: 7. CDR3 sequence reads: CASNPGGYSYEQYV. The CDR3 region has the DNA TGTGCCAGCAACCCCGGGGGGTATTCCTACGAGCAGTACGTC.

The CDR3 protein is CASSGGASTDTQYF. DNA for the CDR3: TGTGCCAGCAGTGGAGGGGCGAGCACAGATACGCAGTATTTT. This chain links TRBV27 with TRBJ2-3; weak D call: TRBD2 (6 bases). The V gene's germline CDR1 is MNHEY and CDR2 SMNVEV (reference sequence). Deletions cut 5 bases from V and 0 bases from J, with 9 bases between. The CDR3 has 14 amino acids.

The sample holds one count of this clone. The rearrangement uses TRBV5-5 and TRBJ1-1; no definite D call. V was pared by 2 bases and J by 1 base, with 12 bases between. Germline V gives CDR1 SGHKS, CDR2 YYEKEE (reference sequence). The CDR3 is 15 amino acids. The CDR3 region is CASSFLGRANTEAFF. CDR3 DNA sequence: TGTGCCAGCAGCTTTCTTGGGCGGGCGAACACTGAAGCTTTCTTT.